The 9 T cell receptor beta chains reported below all come from one sample, sequenced in a study of T cell responses to AZD1222 COVID-19 vaccine. Sequencing was performed with immunoSEQ multiplex PCR; in TCRdb, only in-frame clones are kept and a portion is missing. This table has 120,000 to 150,000 clones, nearly 90% appearing once. Sequences were derived from peripheral blood, sampled on day 0 of AZD1222 vaccination. These receptors all stem from an adult in good health.

J is TRBJ1-5 and V is TRBV7-8, with D uncertain. Trimming removed 5 bases from V and 4 bases from J, with 24 bases in between. The CDR3 covers 18 residues. CDR1 is SGHVS and CDR2 is FQNEAQ in the germline V gene. CDR3 sequence: CASSVRFLSREGNQPQHF. DNA of the CDR3: TGTGCCAGCAGCGTCAGGTTTCTATCGCGGGAAGGAAATCAGCCCCAGCATTTT.

The genes are TRBV28 and TRBJ2-7; possibly TRBD2 for D (6 bases). The V end lost 4 bases, the J end lost 0 bases, and 10 bases lay between the germline ends. Germline V CDR1 and CDR2: MDHEN, SYDVKM. This CDR3 spans 14 amino acids. DNA for the CDR3: TGTGCCAGCAGTTCCCAGGGAGGCTCCTACGAGCAGTACTTC. Encoded protein: CASSSQGGSYEQYF.

V usage is TRBV27 and J usage is TRBJ2-2, with D unresolved. The CDR3 runs 14 residues. V lost 3 bases and J 7 bases, leaving 12 bases between the germline ends. Germline V gives CDR1 MNHEY, CDR2 SMNVEV (reference sequence). The CDR3 sequence is CASSFGTNGGELFF. As DNA, the CDR3 is TGTGCCAGCAGTTTTGGTACGAACGGCGGGGAGCTGTTTTTT.

The chain links TRBV6-1 to TRBJ1-4; 7 bases map to TRBD1. The CDR3 spans 14 residues. The germline gives CDR1 MNHNS, CDR2 SASEGT. The V gene end was trimmed by 1 base and the J gene end by 8 bases; junction bases not matched to a gene: 4. CDR3 nucleotide sequence: TGTGCCAGCAGTGAAGGACAGGGACCGGAAAAACTGTTTTTT. Translating it yields CASSEGQGPEKLFF.

The V gene is TRBV19, the J gene TRBJ2-7, with no clear D. Germline assignment: CDR1 LNHDA and CDR2 SQIVND (reference sequence). V lost 7 bases to trimming and J lost 5 bases, with 15 bases between them. The CDR3 loop spans 13 amino acids. This CDR3 is CASTDPYIHEQYF. CDR3 nucleotide sequence: TGTGCCAGTACCGACCCGTATATCCACGAGCAGTACTTC.

This rearrangement joins TRBV10-2 to TRBJ2-2; 7 bases line up with TRBD2. The ends lost 6 bases at V and 2 bases at J; junction bases unmatched: 3. There are 14 residues in the CDR3. Germline values: CDR1 WSHSY, CDR2 SAAADI. The CDR3 nucleotides read TGCGCCAGCAGGCGGGAGAGAAACACCGGGGAGCTGTTTTTT. Its protein is CASRRERNTGELFF.

The V gene is TRBV18, the J gene TRBJ2-6; unclear D gene. Trimming took off 3 bases at V and 4 bases at J, with 19 bases between the two ends. Germline V gives CDR1 KGHSH, CDR2 LQKENI. The CDR3 runs to 18 residues. The CDR3 reads CASSPKFLDGFGANVLTF. CDR3 DNA sequence: TGTGCCAGCTCACCTAAATTCTTAGATGGGTTCGGGGCCAACGTCCTGACTTTC.

The V call is TRBV7-3, the J call TRBJ1-1, with no clear D. Germline CDR1 reads SGHTA; CDR2 reads FQGTGA. Trimming removed 1 base at V and 0 bases at J, with 9 bases between. This CDR3 has 15 amino acids. The DNA of the CDR3 is TGTGCCAGCAGCTTAATCCCCGGGTTGAACACTGAAGCTTTCTTT. Amino acids: CASSLIPGLNTEAFF. The whole variable domain, remainder taken from reference TRBV7-3 and TRBJ1-1, is GAGVSQTPSNKVTEKGKYVELRCDPISGHTALYWYRQSLGQGPEFLIYFQGTGAADDSGLPNDRFFAVRPEGSVSTLKIQRTERGDSAVYLCASSLIPGLNTEAFFGQGTRLTVV.

CDR3 amino acids: CASSYISVTIYWAFF. CDR3 in DNA: TGTGCCAGCAGTTACATATCGGTCACTATTTATTGGGCTTTCTTT. The chain combines TRBV6-2 or TRBV6-3 with TRBJ1-1; no reliable D call. Germline CDR1 reads MNHEY; CDR2 reads SVGEGT. The V and J ends lost 2 bases and 11 bases respectively, with 21 bases between them. The CDR3 runs to 15 residues.